Listed here are 12 T cell receptor beta chains from one sample, sequenced in a study of blood T cell repertoires in COVID-19. The repertoire was sequenced with immunoSEQ multiplex PCR; TCRdb's copy has only in-frame clones and lacks some. The table includes approximately 410,000 clones, more than 80% detected once. Sequences were obtained from peripheral blood. Source of these receptors: a woman aged 25-40 years with active or convalescent COVID-19.

The chain carries TRBV4-1 and TRBJ1-6; 7 bases line up with TRBD1. Per germline, CDR1 MGHRA and CDR2 YSYEKL. V was clipped by 3 bases and J by 7 bases; unmatched bases: 9. The CDR3 loop spans 16 amino acids. The CDR3 loop is CASSHVAGTDNSPLHF. The CDR3 DNA is TGCGCCAGCAGCCATGTTGCCGGGACAGACAATTCACCCCTCCACTTT.

CDR3: CSVPSTGGNYGYTF. CDR3 nucleotide sequence: TGCAGCGTTCCATCGACAGGGGGTAACTATGGCTACACCTTC. The V gene is TRBV29-1, the J gene TRBJ1-2; 9 bases are shared with TRBD1. The CDR3 extends over 14 amino acids. CDR1 and CDR2 (germline): SQVTM, ANQGSEA. The junction had 5 bases not matched to a gene; V was cut back by 5 bases and J by 1 base. The full variable domain, in which reference TRBV29-1 and TRBJ1-2 provide the parts outside the CDR3, is SAVISQKPSRDICQRGTSLTIQCQVDSQVTMMFWYRQQPGQSLTLIATANQGSEATYESGFVIDKFPISRPNLTFSTLTVSNMSPEDSSIYLCSVPSTGGNYGYTFGSGTRLTVV.

The CDR3 loop is CASTMGSTDTQYF. CDR3 in DNA: TGTGCCAGCACCATGGGCAGCACAGATACGCAGTATTTT. The rearrangement uses TRBV2 and TRBJ2-3, with D uncertain. CDR1 is SNHLY, CDR2 FYNNEI, per germline. This CDR3 spans 13 amino acids. V shed 7 bases and J shed 0 bases, with 8 bases lying between them.

The chain couples TRBV11-2 to TRBJ2-3; 12 positions agree with TRBD1. There are 15 residues in the CDR3. Germline V gives CDR1 SGHAT, CDR2 FQNNGV. V lost 5 bases and J lost 6; bases outside the gene matches: 6. The CDR3 DNA reads as TGTGCCAGCAGCAAGGGACAGGGGGCACAGGATACGCAGTATTTT. This gives the protein CASSKGQGAQDTQYF.

This rearrangement joins TRBV27 to TRBJ2-3, with D possibly matching TRBD2 (6 bases). V lost 5 bases and J lost 2, with 11 bases in between. The CDR3 sequence is 14 residues long. Germline lookup yields CDR1 MNHEY and CDR2 SMNVEV (reference sequence). The CDR3 spells CASSPSGDTDTQYF. The CDR3 bases are TGTGCCAGCAGTCCCTCGGGGGACACAGATACGCAGTATTTT.

The gene calls are TRBV15 and TRBJ1-6; D remains ambiguous. The CDR3 is made up of 15 amino acids. The V gene's germline CDR1 is LNHNV and CDR2 YYDKDF (reference sequence). The germline V and J ends were trimmed by 5 bases and 5 bases, with 13 bases remaining between them. CDR3 sequence reads: CATSLNTANNSPLHF. In nucleotides, the CDR3 is TGTGCCACCAGCTTAAACACAGCAAATAATTCACCCCTCCACTTT.

The chain is built from TRBV10-3 and TRBJ1-2, with D tentatively TRBD1 (5 bases). Germline V gene sequence: CDR1 ENHRY, CDR2 SYGVKD. The CDR3 contains 14 residues. Trimming pared 7 bases from V and 0 bases from J, leaving 12 bases between. CDR3 coding DNA: TGTGCCATCACCCCGGACAAATCTAACTATGGCTACACCTTC. Encoded protein: CAITPDKSNYGYTF.

This chain links TRBV19 with TRBJ2-7; D is unclear. Germline V gene lookup returns CDR1 LNHDA and CDR2 SQIVND (reference sequence). With 3 bases removed from V and 0 bases from J, the gap between germline ends came to 12 bases. CDR3 length: 15 residues. CDR3 amino acids: CASSMEGGLSYEQYF. The CDR3 coding sequence is TGTGCCAGTAGTATGGAAGGCGGCCTCTCCTACGAGCAGTACTTC.

This clone was counted once. The chain combines TRBV3-1 (or the pseudogene TRBV3-2) with TRBJ2-1; 8 nucleotides align to TRBD2. This CDR3 region has 12 residues. V lost 4 bases, J lost 9 bases, and 2 bases stayed unmatched. The germline CDR1 and CDR2 sequences are LGHDT and YNNKEL (reference sequence). Here the CDR3 reads CASSPGGSEQFF. The CDR3, as DNA: TGTGCCAGCAGCCCGGGGGGGAGTGAGCAGTTCTTC.

A word on this clone: This same CDR3 is encoded by further DNA sequences in the sample. The chain combines TRBV3-1 (or the pseudogene TRBV3-2) with TRBJ1-6; TRBD1 might be the D (5 bases). This CDR3 comprises 14 residues. The V gene lost 1 base and the J gene lost 6 bases, with 7 bases spanning the gap. The germline V gene encodes CDR1 LGHDT and CDR2 YNNKEL (reference sequence). The DNA of the CDR3 is TGTGCCAGCAGCCAAGGGCAGGGTAATTCACCCCTCCACTTT. Its protein product is CASSQGQGNSPLHF.

The genes are TRBV4-2 and TRBJ1-1; no clear D gene. This CDR3 spans 15 amino acids. The germline V gene encodes CDR1 LGHNA and CDR2 YNFKEQ. The V end was cut by 4 bases, the J end by 0 bases, with 12 bases between. CDR3 DNA: TGTGCCAGCAGCCGCTCGGGGTCTATGAACACTGAAGCTTTCTTT. As protein: CASSRSGSMNTEAFF.

This rearrangement joins TRBV5-1 to TRBJ2-2, with 10 bases fitting TRBD2. This CDR3 spans 15 amino acids. The V segment lost 1 base and the J segment 7 bases; nucleotides outside the gene matches: 4. Germline CDR1 SGHRS, CDR2 YFSETQ. The CDR3 DNA reads as TGCGCCAGCAGCTTGTCGGCTAGCGGGAGCGGGGAGCTGTTTTTT. Its translation is CASSLSASGSGELFF.